One and the same sample provided the 17 T cell receptor beta chains below, sequenced in a study of cytomegalovirus exposure and HLA in healthy donors. The PCR had 60 Vbeta and 13 Jbeta primers. Clones were sequenced by immunoSEQ multiplex PCR, and TCRdb holds only the in-frame ones, with some missing. Recorded for this sample: tens of thousands of clones. The specimen sequenced was PBMCs. These receptors were collected from a female donor in good health and CMV-seropositive.

V is TRBV7-9 and J is TRBJ1-2; TRBD1 matches 8 bases. The CDR3 totals 13 residues. Germline CDR1 and CDR2: SEHNR and FQNEAQ (reference sequence). With V trimmed by 4 bases and J by 6 bases, 4 bases remained unmatched. The DNA for the CDR3 is TGTGCCAGCAGCTCTCAGGACAGGGATGGCTACACCTTC. Amino acids: CASSSQDRDGYTF. The full variable domain, in which reference TRBV7-9 and TRBJ1-2 provide the parts outside the CDR3, is DTGVSQNPRHKITKRGQNVTFRCDPISEHNRLYWYRQTLGQGPEFLTYFQNEAQLEKSRLLSDRFSAERPKGSFSTLEIQRTEQGDSAMYLCASSSQDRDGYTFGSGTRLTVV.

The chain employs TRBV28 and TRBJ1-1, with D unclear. V lost 3 bases and J lost 0, with 8 bases in between. The CDR3 loop spans 14 amino acids. The V gene's germline CDR1 is MDHEN and CDR2 SYDVKM. Written as DNA, the CDR3 is TGTGCCAGCAGTTTGGCAGACATGAACACTGAAGCTTTCTTT. As protein: CASSLADMNTEAFF.

V and J are TRBV6-1 and TRBJ2-1; 8 nucleotides line up with TRBD2. The CDR3 has 14 amino acids. CDR1 and CDR2 (germline): MNHNS, SASEGT. Losses at the gene ends were 5 bases for V and 4 bases for J; bases not matched to a gene: 4. The CDR3 coding sequence is TGTGCCAGCAGTCGGGAGGGCCCATACAATGAGCAGTTCTTC. It yields the protein CASSREGPYNEQFF.

The chain uses TRBV7-9 and TRBJ1-2; D might be TRBD1 (5 bases). The CDR3 is 13 amino acids. The V gene's germline CDR1 is SEHNR and CDR2 FQNEAQ (reference sequence). Trimming stripped 7 bases from V and 7 bases from J, with 16 bases between. CDR3 nucleotides: TGTGCCAGCATCCAACGGGCCGGGGGTGGCTACACCTTC. It codes for CASIQRAGGGYTF.

This chain uses TRBV5-6 with TRBJ2-7; TRBD1 aligns across 7 bases. CDR1 is SGHDT and CDR2 is YYEEEE in the germline V gene. The CDR3 is made up of 13 amino acids. With 4 bases clipped from V and 3 bases from J, the junction kept 4 bases outside the gene matches. DNA of the CDR3: TGTGCCAGCAGCCGCAGACAGGGCTACGAGCAGTACTTC. Protein sequence: CASSRRQGYEQYF.

The rearrangement uses TRBV12-5 and TRBJ2-1; 13 bases map to TRBD2. Germline-derived CDR1 and CDR2 are LGHNT and FRNRAP. With 4 bases clipped from V and 7 bases from J, the junction kept 7 bases outside the gene matches. The CDR3 is made up of 16 amino acids. The CDR3 is CASGSARTSGGNEQFF. DNA for the CDR3: TGTGCTAGTGGTTCGGCCCGGACTAGCGGGGGAAATGAGCAGTTCTTC.

The CDR3 sequence: CASSIIKAGGPYEQYF. The DNA of the CDR3 is TGTGCCAGCAGCATCATCAAAGCGGGAGGGCCCTACGAGCAGTACTTC. The V and J genes are TRBV7-9 and TRBJ2-5; TRBD2 matches 10 bases. The closer fit of TRBJ2-7 to the DNA end suggests the J call may be wrong. Germline CDR1 reads SEHNR; CDR2 reads FQNEAQ (reference sequence). This CDR3 region has 16 residues.

The chain combines TRBV12-5 with TRBJ2-2; TRBD2 is a possible D gene (6 bases). Trimming shortened V by 5 bases and J by 7 bases, and 11 bases separated the two germline ends. This CDR3 contains 13 residues. The germline V gene encodes CDR1 LGHNT and CDR2 FRNRAP. CDR3 sequence (DNA): TGTGCTAGTGGTGTGACTAGTGGCGGGGAGCTGTTTTTT. It encodes CASGVTSGGELFF.

The chain combines TRBV11-1 with TRBJ2-5, with 9 nucleotides matching TRBD1. Germline values: CDR1 SGHAT, CDR2 FQDESV (reference sequence). The CDR3 has 16 residues. J was trimmed by 0 bases and V by 1 base; bases with no gene match: 3. CDR3 sequence (DNA): TGTGCCAGCAGCTTAGTACAGGGGGCGTACCAAGAGACCCAGTACTTC. It yields the protein CASSLVQGAYQETQYF.

The V and J genes are TRBV5-1 and TRBJ2-7; D is uncertain. Germline V gene lookup returns CDR1 SGHRS and CDR2 YFSETQ. The CDR3 loop spans 14 amino acids. Trimming took 4 bases from V and 0 from J, leaving 11 bases between them. The CDR3 nucleotides read TGCGCCAGCAGCATCCAGGCAAACTCCTACGAGCAGTACTTC. Translating gives CASSIQANSYEQYF.

The V call is TRBV7-3, the J call TRBJ2-1, with D unclear. This CDR3 has 14 residues. V lost 2 bases to trimming and J lost 1 base, with 6 bases between them. Germline V gene data show CDR1 as SGHTA and CDR2 as FQGTGA. The CDR3 reads CASSLAESYNEQFF. In nucleotides, the CDR3 is TGTGCCAGCAGCTTAGCGGAGTCCTACAATGAGCAGTTCTTC.

V usage is TRBV10-3 and J usage is TRBJ2-5; D is ambiguous. CDR3 length: 13 amino acids. CDR1 ENHRY and CDR2 SYGVKD come from the germline V gene. The V end was cut by 4 bases, the J end by 0 bases, with 6 bases between. In DNA, the CDR3 is TGTGCCATCAGTGGAGACTACCAAGAGACCCAGTACTTC. It yields the protein CAISGDYQETQYF.

The chain carries TRBV6-5 and TRBJ1-2; no reliable D call. CDR1 and CDR2 from the germline V gene are MNHEY and SVGAGI. V lost 4 bases and J 5 bases, leaving 8 bases between the germline ends. The CDR3 runs to 12 residues. The CDR3 protein is CASSSADYGYTF. As DNA, the CDR3 is TGTGCCAGCAGTTCGGCGGATTATGGCTACACCTTC.

The CDR3 nucleotides read TGCGCCAGCAGCTTGGACAGGGATTATGGCTACACCTTC. Its translation is CASSLDRDYGYTF. V gene TRBV5-1 combines with J gene TRBJ1-2; tentative D call: TRBD1 (6 bases). V was pared by 0 bases and J by 5 bases, with 8 bases between. The CDR3 is 13 amino acids. CDR1 and CDR2 (germline): SGHRS, YFSETQ.

The V gene is TRBV18, the J gene TRBJ2-7, with TRBD1 as a possible D gene (5 bases). With 3 bases removed from V and 0 bases from J, the gap between germline ends came to 12 bases. The CDR3 is 15 amino acids. From germline, CDR1 is KGHSH and CDR2 LQKENI. CDR3 bases: TGTGCCAGCTCACCTCGACAGTCTAGCTCCTACGAGCAGTACTTC. Amino acids: CASSPRQSSSYEQYF.

The genes are TRBV27 and TRBJ1-1; TRBD1 matches 7 bases. V gave up 5 bases and J gave up 0 bases; unmatched junction bases: 6. The V gene's germline CDR1 is MNHEY and CDR2 SMNVEV (reference sequence). The CDR3 runs to 15 residues. In nucleotides, the CDR3 is TGTGCCAGCAGTACCCCCAGGGGGGTGAACACTGAAGCTTTCTTT. Translating gives CASSTPRGVNTEAFF.

Here the CDR3 DNA reads TGTGCCAGCAGTGCAGGGTACGAGACCCAGTACTTC. Its protein is CASSAGYETQYF. The chain is built from TRBV6-6 and TRBJ2-5; tentative D call: TRBD1 (5 bases). V lost 5 bases to trimming and J lost 5 bases, with 9 bases between them. Per the germline V gene, CDR1 is MNHNY and CDR2 is SVGAGI (reference sequence). CDR3 length equals 12 residues.